Listed below are T cell receptor beta chains from one sample, sequenced in a study of monozygotic twins with cystic fibrosis. Only in-frame clones appear in the TCRdb table, and some are missing; sequencing was by immunoSEQ multiplex PCR. The profile shows some 33,000 clones, about 93% of them singletons. Sequencing was carried out using blood. Source of these receptors: a boy under 10 years old with cystic fibrosis. The CDR3 runs from the conserved cysteine through the conserved F or W. The order of the fields is D gene, V gene, J gene, CDR3 DNA, CDR3 protein. The D gene is left open where the match is weak.

d_call: NA; v_call: TRBV15; j_call: TRBJ1-5; cdr3_nt: TGTGCCACCAGCGAGCCCCACGGGGGCGCTTATAGCAATCAGCCCCAGCATTTT; cdr3_aa: CATSEPHGGAYSNQPQHF
d_call: NA; v_call: TRBV4-3; j_call: TRBJ2-7; cdr3_nt: TGCGCCAGCAGCCAAGTTTCAGGGGTCAACTACGAGCAGTACTTC; cdr3_aa: CASSQVSGVNYEQYF
d_call: NA; v_call: TRBV9; j_call: TRBJ2-7; cdr3_nt: TGTGCCAGCAGCATCCTTTCCACGGACGAGCAGTACTTC; cdr3_aa: CASSILSTDEQYF
d_call: NA; v_call: TRBV11-3; j_call: TRBJ1-1; cdr3_nt: TGTGCCAGCAGCTCGCGGGGGGCCCCGAGGGACACTGAAGCTTTCTTT; cdr3_aa: CASSSRGAPRDTEAFF
d_call: NA; v_call: TRBV15; j_call: TRBJ1-2; cdr3_nt: TGTGCCACCAGCAGAGCTGTCAGGGATTTCCGGGGCTACACCTTC; cdr3_aa: CATSRAVRDFRGYTF
d_call: TRBD1; v_call: TRBV15; j_call: TRBJ1-2; cdr3_nt: TGTGCCACCAGCAGGGATACAGGGGACTATGGCTACACCTTC; cdr3_aa: CATSRDTGDYGYTF
d_call: NA; v_call: TRBV7-6; j_call: TRBJ2-7; cdr3_nt: TGTGCCAGCAGCTTAGAGCTGGGCGAGCAGTACTTC; cdr3_aa: CASSLELGEQYF
d_call: NA; v_call: TRBV10-3; j_call: TRBJ2-5; cdr3_nt: TGTGCCATCAGAGCCGGGGGGCCAGGACGCCAAGAGACCCAGTACTTC; cdr3_aa: CAIRAGGPGRQETQYF
d_call: NA; v_call: TRBV7-9; j_call: TRBJ2-1; cdr3_nt: TGTGCCAGCAGCTTAGCTGGGGGGAACAATGAGCAGTTCTTC; cdr3_aa: CASSLAGGNNEQFF
d_call: NA; v_call: TRBV18; j_call: TRBJ1-2; cdr3_nt: TGTGCCAGCTCACCAGAACAGGTCTCCTTAGGCTATGGCTACACCTTC; cdr3_aa: CASSPEQVSLGYGYTF
d_call: TRBD1; v_call: TRBV9; j_call: TRBJ1-4; cdr3_nt: TGTGCCAGCAGCGTACGGGGGACAGAAGAAAAACTGTTTTTT; cdr3_aa: CASSVRGTEEKLFF
d_call: TRBD1; v_call: TRBV5-6; j_call: TRBJ1-5; cdr3_nt: TGTGCCATCCAGGGGGTATTATGTGGCAATCAGCCCCAGCATTTT; cdr3_aa: CAIQGVLCGNQPQHF
d_call: NA; v_call: TRBV5-6; j_call: TRBJ2-3; cdr3_nt: TGTGCCAGCAGCTGGGACCGGATACCCACAGATACGCAGTATTTT; cdr3_aa: CASSWDRIPTDTQYF